This T cell receptor beta chain was sequenced for a study of cytomegalovirus exposure and HLA in healthy donors listed by TCRdb under 2017. With respect to the entire study: An earlier analysis of some 600 of the donors reported around 280 Gb of sequence data and 95 million to 120 million unique TCR beta sequences obtained from some 170 million T cells. About 320 gigabases of sequencing data and tens of millions of unique TCR sequences were included in an early release covering 500 to 750 HLA-typed donors. Of the roughly 390 genotyped donors, approximately 82% fell in the genetic ancestry cluster associated with self-reported Caucasian donors. The study aimed to test whether cataloging public T cell receptors could reveal signatures of past pathogen exposure. The study profiled the T cell repertoires of under 850 subjects by immunosequencing and related them to cytomegalovirus serostatus. Along with the roughly 670-subject first cohort, a separate validation cohort of over a hundred different subjects was used. The study combined high-throughput TCR immunosequencing, statistical association of individual TCRs with disease status, and machine learning to predict cytomegalovirus infection status. In a later analysis, previously published TCR beta repertoires from fewer than 750 donors were re-analyzed and high-resolution HLA genotyping was added so that TCR occurrence patterns could be studied. Rather than using new phenotypic data, the later analysis identified candidate immune exposures from TCR beta sequences and from how often those sequences occurred across donors. An earlier analysis of more than 450 of the donors used high-throughput TCR beta sequencing to judge whether each TCR beta V gene segment behaved as functional or pseudogenic. Donor age, sex, ethnicity and CMV serostatus were compiled alongside the repertoire data. A later genetic analysis used genome-wide SNP genotypes for about three fifths of the roughly 700 donors, treating that subset as a discovery cohort. Every discovery cohort repertoire had been produced on one sequencing platform. HLA typing covered class I and class II loci at four-digit resolution. Typing coverage varied by locus: about 620-640 donors for A, B, C, DRB1 and DQB1; roughly 510 for DQA1; more than 600 for DPA1; roughly 450 for DPB1. Several DR-DQ haplotypes were treated as single units for association and clustering because of strong linkage in the cohort. Among roughly 400 genotyped donors of the cohort, an average of roughly 230,000 unique TCR beta nucleotide sequences was sequenced per donor, of which roughly 17% were non-productive. Summary of the overall study and its limitations: When HLA alleles, especially DR and DQ, strongly co-occurred, attributing TCR associations to individual alleles was difficult. This cohort had only TCR beta chains sequenced, and the lack of alpha or paired-chain data limited which features could be detected. Some IMGT-functional V segments, including TRBV6-2 and TRBV6-3, could not be told apart with the 87-base-pair reads, so those segments were excluded. According to a later analysis, TCR association rates differed among HLA loci, with DRB1 alleles showing the most associated TCRs and HLA-C alleles showing the fewest. In a later analysis, over 15,000 TCR beta sequences were associated with specific HLA alleles at a false discovery rate of 0.05. Immune exposure information for the cohort was limited to CMV serostatus. A further reported finding was that TCR beta sequences accurately predicted the HLA-A and HLA-B alleles for most subjects in the first cohort. Most CMV-associated TCR beta chains appeared to be HLA-restricted in a later analysis, and the HLA associations seemed to be driven largely by CMV exposure. In a later genetic analysis, a missense DCLRE1C variant was associated with V-gene and J-gene trimming of TCR beta chains, and the association was replicated in an independent cohort. Because counts were too low, around 18 rarely observed V segments, including chromosome 9 orphons, were left out of the earlier analysis of a few hundred of the donors. In an earlier analysis of a few hundred of the donors, most TCR beta V segments were observed in productive rearrangements about 87% or about 30% of the time, broadly matching IMGT annotations. The authors suggested that the approach could potentially be extended to other disease states and immunological phenotypes. Compared with equally common non-associated chains, HLA-associated TCR beta chains in a later analysis were more clonally expanded and had lower generation probabilities. Most TCR sequences were observed very rarely across donors, whereas some public TCRs were present in many individuals. A later genetic analysis reported fewer N-insertions in productive TCRs among donors in an Asian-associated ancestry cluster than the roughly 700-donor mean. In vitro tests confirmed that a few of the cytomegalovirus-associated TCR beta chains recognize cytomegalovirus antigens. The classifier was reported to diagnose cytomegalovirus status with high specificity and sensitivity in both the original cohort and the validation cohort. The sequencing pipeline was judged likely to have produced a cluster of highly shared sequence variants as a technical artifact. Several of the top co-occurrence clusters appeared to be linked to parvovirus B19, influenza, CMV and Epstein-Barr virus, according to a later analysis. Correlated functional status among segregating V segments might be attributable to linkage disequilibrium, but an unknown experimental factor could not be ruled out. Because some donors lacked HLA typing at each locus, the association tests relied only on the typed subset. Sequencing depth was assumed to be roughly uniform across donors in the presence/absence analyses, though that assumption may not hold. The study gave a list of about 170 TCR beta chains associated with cytomegalovirus.

The cohort was made up of roughly 670 healthy bone marrow donors. At the time of sampling, every cohort member was nominally healthy, though immune exposures that went unrecorded were likely present. The donor was CMV seronegative and was included in the group of under 450 seronegative cohort members. A peripheral blood sample was collected from each donor, and TCR beta sequencing was performed on peripheral blood mononuclear cells. The Qiagen DNeasy Blood Extraction Kit was used to extract genomic DNA from the blood cell samples. The CDR3 holds 12 amino acids from the cysteine to the phenylalanine. Solely the CDR3 DNA is kept, with 36 bases framed from the first base. CDR1 WSHSY and CDR2 SAAADI are derived from the germline V gene. To prepare the library, the immunoSEQ multiplex PCR assay was applied. For the multiplex PCR, a mixture combining 60 forward primers for TCR Vbeta segments and 13 reverse primers for TCR Jbeta segments was used. Amplification of the CDR3 region of rearranged TCR beta genes was performed with a multiplex PCR assay on genomic DNA. On the Illumina HiSeq System, the amplified TCR beta libraries were sequenced as 87-base-pair reads. The original pipeline was this. In a later analysis, 77 million or so unique TCR beta chains were counted across the roughly 610 repertoires, and around 10 million of these chains were shared by at least two donors. To remove PCR and sequencing errors, raw reads were error-corrected and collapsed into unique sequences using a nearest-neighbor algorithm that merged closely related sequences. Alignment of CDR3 sequences to IMGT reference sequences was used to assign V, D and J gene segments. Each retained sequence needed at least a six-nucleotide match to both a V gene segment and a J gene segment. Rearrangements were classified as productive when the CDR3 lacked stop codons and remained in frame with V and J, and all other rearrangements were classified as non-productive. Following IMGT convention, CDR3 was defined as the stretch from the second conserved V-encoded cysteine to the conserved J-encoded phenylalanine. The earlier analysis of 587 of the donors excluded any sequence lacking an unambiguous match to a single V gene segment. An earlier analysis of roughly 590 of the donors called V segments functional above 56.7% productive rearrangements and segregating when the between-donor standard deviation exceeded 5%. A statistical classification framework was built to diagnose cytomegalovirus status from the catalog of TCR beta chain sequences. In a later analysis, V and J genes were assigned by comparing TCR nucleotide sequences against IMGT/GENE-DB human TR gene sequences. A later analysis assigned CDR3 sequences and most-parsimonious VDJ recombination scenarios with the TCRdist pipeline. In a later analysis, each TCR beta chain was defined by its CDR3 amino acid sequence together with its V-gene family, and reads lacking a unique V-gene family were excluded. In a later analysis, approximately 590 highly shared, low-generation-probability nucleotide sequences were removed to address suspected cross-contamination and a sequencing artifact. In a later analysis, a clonal expansion index was calculated for each public chain from normalized within-repertoire ranks of inferred template counts. In a later analysis, generation probabilities were computed using a VDJ recombination model fitted to out-of-frame rearrangements, and the results were checked against IGoR. Hypergeometric tests were used in a later analysis to score TCR-TCR, TCR-HLA and TCR-CMV co-occurrence, with a repertoire-size bias correction applied to the TCR pairs. False discovery rates were estimated in a later analysis by permuting HLA or CMV assignments 20 times. In a later analysis, co-occurring TCRs were grouped using DBSCAN, and TCRdist sequence similarity was added for clustering within HLA-allele-positive subsets. Co-occurrence clustering excluded repertoires with fewer than 30,000 or more than 120,000 public chains, plus five with anomalous nucleotide sharing. TCRdb retrieved this table from immuneACCESS and kept in-frame rearrangements only. Not all clones are present; in checked studies, unresolved V genes account for under half, and no reason is known for the remainder. The D gene and trimming were derived from the DNA, and the V and J assignments and clone size from that table. The sample records more than 120,000 clones, roughly 80% of which are singletons. The ten top clones hold roughly 2.8% of the sample.

Remarks on this clone: The target of this receptor is not known. Compared with germline, one end of the junction differs, possibly owing to a read error.

This chain is built from TRBV10-2 and TRBJ1-5; no D segment can be confidently identified. The receptor comes from a woman between 25 and 40 years old in good health and CMV-seronegative. The specimen was PBMCs. The CDR3 reads CASSDSARPRHF. The DNA reads as follows: TGCGCCAGCAGTGACAGCGCACGGCCCCGGCATTTT.